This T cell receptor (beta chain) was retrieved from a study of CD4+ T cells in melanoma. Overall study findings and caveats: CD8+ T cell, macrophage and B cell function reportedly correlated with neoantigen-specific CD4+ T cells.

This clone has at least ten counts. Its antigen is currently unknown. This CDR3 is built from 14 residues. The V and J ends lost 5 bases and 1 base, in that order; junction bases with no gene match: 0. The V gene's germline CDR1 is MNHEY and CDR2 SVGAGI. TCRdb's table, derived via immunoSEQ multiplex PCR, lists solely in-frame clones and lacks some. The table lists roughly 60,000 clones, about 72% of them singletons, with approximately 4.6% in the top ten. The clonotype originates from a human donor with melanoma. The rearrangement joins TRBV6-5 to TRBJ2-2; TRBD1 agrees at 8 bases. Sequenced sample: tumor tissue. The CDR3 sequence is CASSGTGNTGELFF. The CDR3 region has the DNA TGTGCCAGCAGTGGGACAGGGAACACCGGGGAGCTGTTTTTT.